The clone carrying this T cell receptor beta chain was counted a single time. Its matching antigen is unknown. For TCR beta libraries, roughly 2 micrograms of genomic DNA were obtained from cryopreserved PBMCs. This sample is part of a study of cytotoxic CD8 clonotypes in ibrutinib-treated CLL. General study points: The study found clonality rose at ibrutinib response, then fell toward baseline at progression. Public clonotypes proved infrequent, and on treatment they shrank or remained steady.

V was pared by 1 base and J by 2 bases, with 18 bases between. Germline CDR1 LGHNA, CDR2 YNFKEQ. This CDR3 is built from 17 residues. Assay used: immunoSEQ multiplex PCR; TCRdb lists only in-frame clones, some missing. The data show over 70,000 clones, with roughly 77% seen just once and more than 4.5% held by the top ten. The starting material was PBMCs, obtained after 12 months of ibrutinib treatment. V usage is TRBV4-2 and J usage is TRBJ2-7, with a tentative D call TRBD2 (6 bases). The source is a human donor with chronic lymphocytic leukemia. In nucleotides, the CDR3 is TGTGCCAGCAGCCAAGGGAGGGTGGCGGGGCAACCCTACGAGCAGTACTTC. Residues: CASSQGRVAGQPYEQYF.